This TCR beta chain comes out of a study of control samples from healthy donors and cancer patients. V shed 5 bases and J shed 9 bases, with 11 bases lying between them. CDR1 is SGHVS, CDR2 FQNEAQ, per germline. There are 12 residues in the CDR3. Method: immunoSEQ multiplex PCR; TCRdb's copy keeps in-frame clones and lacks some. The sample has fewer than 120,000 clones, roughly 88% seen once. The receptor was derived from a woman in her sixties with lung cancer. The chain combines TRBV7-8 with TRBJ1-5; D remains unclear. Sequenced material: PBMCs. The CDR3 DNA is TGTGCCAGCAGCCGTCCTGATGGGCCCCAGCATTTT. This codes for CASSRPDGPQHF. The complete variable domain, with remaining parts taken from reference TRBV7-8 and TRBJ1-5, reads GAGVSQSPRYKVAKRGQDVALRCDPISGHVSLFWYQQALGQGPEFLTYFQNEAQLDKSGLPSDRFFAERPEGSVSTLKIQRTQQEDSAVYLCASSRPDGPQHFGDGTRLSIL.